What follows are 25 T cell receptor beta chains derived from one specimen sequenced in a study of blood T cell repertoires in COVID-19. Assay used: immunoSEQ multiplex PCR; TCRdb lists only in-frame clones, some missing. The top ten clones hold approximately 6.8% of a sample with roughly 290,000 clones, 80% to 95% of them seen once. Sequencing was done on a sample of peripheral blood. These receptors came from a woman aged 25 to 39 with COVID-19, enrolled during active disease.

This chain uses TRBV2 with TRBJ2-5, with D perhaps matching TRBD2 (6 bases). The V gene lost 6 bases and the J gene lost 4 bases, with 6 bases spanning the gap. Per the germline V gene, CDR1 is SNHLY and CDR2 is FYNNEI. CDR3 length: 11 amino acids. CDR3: CASSGRETQYF. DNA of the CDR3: TGTGCCAGCAGCGGGAGAGAGACCCAGTACTTC.

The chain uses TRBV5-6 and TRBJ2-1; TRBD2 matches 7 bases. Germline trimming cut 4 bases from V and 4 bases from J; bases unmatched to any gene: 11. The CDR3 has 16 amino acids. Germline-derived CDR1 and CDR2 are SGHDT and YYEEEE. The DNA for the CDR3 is TGTGCCAGCAGCCCGGGAGGAGGTAGCCGATACAATGAGCAGTTCTTC. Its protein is CASSPGGGSRYNEQFF.

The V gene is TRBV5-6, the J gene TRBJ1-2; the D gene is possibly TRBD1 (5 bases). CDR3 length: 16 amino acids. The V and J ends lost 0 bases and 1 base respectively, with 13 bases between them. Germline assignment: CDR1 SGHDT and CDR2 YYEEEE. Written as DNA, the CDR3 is TGTGCCAGCAGCTTGGATGGGGGGAGAAGTAACTATGGCTACACCTTC. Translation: CASSLDGGRSNYGYTF.

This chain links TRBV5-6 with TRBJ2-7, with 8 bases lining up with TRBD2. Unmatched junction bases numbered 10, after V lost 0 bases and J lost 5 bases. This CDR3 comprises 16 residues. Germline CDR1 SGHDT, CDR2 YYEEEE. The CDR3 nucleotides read TGTGCCAGCAGCTTGGACCCCCGGGGGGGGACCGACGAGCAGTACTTC. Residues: CASSLDPRGGTDEQYF.

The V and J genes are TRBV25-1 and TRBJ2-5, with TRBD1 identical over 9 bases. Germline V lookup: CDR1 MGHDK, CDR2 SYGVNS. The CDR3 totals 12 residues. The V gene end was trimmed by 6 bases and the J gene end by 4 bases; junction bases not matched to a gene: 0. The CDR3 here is CASRQGAETQYF. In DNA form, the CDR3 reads TGTGCCAGCAGACAGGGGGCAGAGACCCAGTACTTC.

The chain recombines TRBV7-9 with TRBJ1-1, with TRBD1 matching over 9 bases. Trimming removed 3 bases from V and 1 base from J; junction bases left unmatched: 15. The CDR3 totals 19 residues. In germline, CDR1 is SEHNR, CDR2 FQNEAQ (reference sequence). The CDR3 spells CASSFLWGQGRGQNTEAFF. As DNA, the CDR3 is TGTGCCAGCAGCTTTTTATGGGGACAGGGTAGAGGGCAGAACACTGAAGCTTTCTTT.

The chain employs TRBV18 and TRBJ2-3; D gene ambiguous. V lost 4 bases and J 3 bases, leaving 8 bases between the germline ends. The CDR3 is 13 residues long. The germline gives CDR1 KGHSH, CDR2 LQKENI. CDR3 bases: TGTGCCAGCTCACGCGGCCTAACAGATACGCAGTATTTT. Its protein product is CASSRGLTDTQYF.

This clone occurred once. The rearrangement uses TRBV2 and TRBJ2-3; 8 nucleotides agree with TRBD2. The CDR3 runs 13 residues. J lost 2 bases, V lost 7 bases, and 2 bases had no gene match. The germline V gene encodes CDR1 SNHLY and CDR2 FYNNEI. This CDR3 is CASKRENTDTQYF. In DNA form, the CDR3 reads TGTGCCAGCAAGCGGGAGAACACAGATACGCAGTATTTT.

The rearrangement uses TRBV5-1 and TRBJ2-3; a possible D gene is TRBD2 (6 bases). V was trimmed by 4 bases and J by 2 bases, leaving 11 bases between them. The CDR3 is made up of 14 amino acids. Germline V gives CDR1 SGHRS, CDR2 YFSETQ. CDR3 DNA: TGCGCCAGCAGCCAAGGGACTTACACAGATACGCAGTATTTT. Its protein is CASSQGTYTDTQYF.

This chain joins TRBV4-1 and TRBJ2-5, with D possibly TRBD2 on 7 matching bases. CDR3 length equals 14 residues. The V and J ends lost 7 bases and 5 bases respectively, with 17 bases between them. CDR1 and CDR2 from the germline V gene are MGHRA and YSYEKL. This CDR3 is CASTNLGGGETQYF. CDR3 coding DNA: TGCGCCAGCACCAACTTAGGGGGGGGTGAGACCCAGTACTTC.

CDR3 residues: CASSEGLEQYF. The CDR3 bases are TGTGCCAGCAGTGAAGGGCTCGAGCAGTACTTC. The V gene is TRBV2, the J gene TRBJ2-7; D call uncertain. Trimming shortened V by 1 base and J by 6 bases, and 4 bases separated the two germline ends. There are 11 residues in the CDR3. Per the germline V gene, CDR1 is SNHLY and CDR2 is FYNNEI.

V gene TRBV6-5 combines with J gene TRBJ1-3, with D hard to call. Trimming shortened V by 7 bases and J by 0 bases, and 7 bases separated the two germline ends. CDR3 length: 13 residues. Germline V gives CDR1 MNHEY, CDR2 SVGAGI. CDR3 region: CASKEDSGNTIYF. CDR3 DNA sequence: TGTGCCAGCAAAGAGGACTCTGGAAACACCATATATTTT.

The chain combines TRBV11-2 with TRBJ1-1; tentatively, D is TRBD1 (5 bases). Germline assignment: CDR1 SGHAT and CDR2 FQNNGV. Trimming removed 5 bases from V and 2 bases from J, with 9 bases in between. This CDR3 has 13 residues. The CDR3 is CASSRDLNTEAFF. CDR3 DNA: TGTGCCAGCAGCCGGGACTTAAACACTGAAGCTTTCTTT.

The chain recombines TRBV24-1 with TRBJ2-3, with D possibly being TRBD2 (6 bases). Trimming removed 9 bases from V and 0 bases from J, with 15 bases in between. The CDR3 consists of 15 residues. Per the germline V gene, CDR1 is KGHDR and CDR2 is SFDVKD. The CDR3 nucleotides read TGTGCCACCTTATTAGCGGAGCCCAGCACAGATACGCAGTATTTT. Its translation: CATLLAEPSTDTQYF.

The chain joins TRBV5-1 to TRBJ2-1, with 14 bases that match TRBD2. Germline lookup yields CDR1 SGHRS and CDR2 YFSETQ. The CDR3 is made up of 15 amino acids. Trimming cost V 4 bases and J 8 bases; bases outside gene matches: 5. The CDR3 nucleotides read TGCGCCAGCAGCGCGGGACTAGCGGGAGCGCATGAGCAGTTCTTC. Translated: CASSAGLAGAHEQFF.

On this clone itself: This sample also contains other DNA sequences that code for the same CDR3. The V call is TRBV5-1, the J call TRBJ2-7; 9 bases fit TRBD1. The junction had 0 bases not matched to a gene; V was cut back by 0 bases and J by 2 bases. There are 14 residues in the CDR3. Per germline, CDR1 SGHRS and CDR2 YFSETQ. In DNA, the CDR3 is TGCGCCAGCAGCTTGGGACAGGGGGCCTACGAGCAGTACTTC. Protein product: CASSLGQGAYEQYF. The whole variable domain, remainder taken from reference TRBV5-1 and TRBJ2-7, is KAGVTQTPRYLIKTRGQQVTLSCSPISGHRSVSWYQQTPGQGLQFLFEYFSETQRNKGNFPGRFSGRQFSNSRSEMNVSTLELGDSALYLCASSLGQGAYEQYFGPGTRLTVT.

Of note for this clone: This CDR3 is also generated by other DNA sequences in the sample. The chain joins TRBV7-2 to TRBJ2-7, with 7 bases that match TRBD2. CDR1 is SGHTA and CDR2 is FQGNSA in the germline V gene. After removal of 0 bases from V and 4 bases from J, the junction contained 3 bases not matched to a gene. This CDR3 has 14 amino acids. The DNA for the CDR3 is TGTGCCAGCAGCTTAGCGGGAGGGCCGTACGAGCAGTACTTC. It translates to CASSLAGGPYEQYF.

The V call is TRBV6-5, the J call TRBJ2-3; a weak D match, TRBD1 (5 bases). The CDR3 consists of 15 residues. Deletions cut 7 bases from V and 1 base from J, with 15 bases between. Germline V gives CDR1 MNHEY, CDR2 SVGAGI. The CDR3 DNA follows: TGTGCCAGCACCGAAGGCGGCAGGGGCACAGATACGCAGTATTTT. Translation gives CASTEGGRGTDTQYF.

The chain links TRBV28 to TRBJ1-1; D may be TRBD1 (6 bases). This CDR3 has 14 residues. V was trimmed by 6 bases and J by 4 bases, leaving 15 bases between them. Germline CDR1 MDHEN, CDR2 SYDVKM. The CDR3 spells CASSPHRESTEAFF. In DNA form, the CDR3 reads TGTGCCAGCAGCCCCCACAGGGAAAGCACTGAAGCTTTCTTT.

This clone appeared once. The chain's CDR3 is CASLTPGTSGRTILDEQFF. The CDR3 DNA follows: TGTGCCAGCTTGACTCCCGGGACTAGCGGGAGAACGATTTTGGATGAGCAGTTCTTC. The gene calls are TRBV3-1 (or the pseudogene TRBV3-2) and TRBJ2-1, with TRBD2 identical over 14 bases. Germline V gene data show CDR1 as LGHDT and CDR2 as YNNKEL (reference sequence). The CDR3 length is 19 residues. J gave up 8 bases and V 8 bases, and 20 bases lay outside the gene matches.

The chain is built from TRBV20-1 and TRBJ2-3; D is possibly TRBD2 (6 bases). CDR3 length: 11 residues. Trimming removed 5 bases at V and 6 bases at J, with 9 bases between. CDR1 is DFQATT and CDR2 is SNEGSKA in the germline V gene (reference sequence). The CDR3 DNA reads TGCAGTGCTGGGGGGTGGGATACGCAGTATTTT. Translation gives CSAGGWDTQYF.

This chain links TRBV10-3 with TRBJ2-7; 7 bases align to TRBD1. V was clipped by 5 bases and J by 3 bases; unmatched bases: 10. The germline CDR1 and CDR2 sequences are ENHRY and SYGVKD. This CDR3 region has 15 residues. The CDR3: CAISPVPGQNYEQYF. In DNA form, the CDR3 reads TGTGCCATCAGTCCTGTCCCGGGACAGAACTACGAGCAGTACTTC.

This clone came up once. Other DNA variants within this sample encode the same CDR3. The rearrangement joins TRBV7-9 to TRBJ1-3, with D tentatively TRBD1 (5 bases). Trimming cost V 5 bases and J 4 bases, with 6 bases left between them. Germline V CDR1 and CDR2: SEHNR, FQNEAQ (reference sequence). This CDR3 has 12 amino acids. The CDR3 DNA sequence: TGTGCCAGCAGCCGACAGGGAAACACCATATATTTT. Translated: CASSRQGNTIYF. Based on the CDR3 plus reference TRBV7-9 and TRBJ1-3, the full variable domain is DTGVSQNPRHKITKRGQNVTFRCDPISEHNRLYWYRQTLGQGPEFLTYFQNEAQLEKSRLLSDRFSAERPKGSFSTLEIQRTEQGDSAMYLCASSRQGNTIYFGEGSWLTVV.

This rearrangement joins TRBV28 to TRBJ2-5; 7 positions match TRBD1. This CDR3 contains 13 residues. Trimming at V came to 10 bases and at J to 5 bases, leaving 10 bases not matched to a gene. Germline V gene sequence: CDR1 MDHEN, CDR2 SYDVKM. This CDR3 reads CATRQGSRETQYF. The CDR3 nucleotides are TGTGCCACCCGACAGGGTTCGAGGGAGACCCAGTACTTC.

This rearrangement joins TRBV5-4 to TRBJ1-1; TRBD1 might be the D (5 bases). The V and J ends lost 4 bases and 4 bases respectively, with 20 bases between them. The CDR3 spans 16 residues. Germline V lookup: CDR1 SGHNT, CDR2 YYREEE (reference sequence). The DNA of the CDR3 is TGTGCCAGCAGCCCGGACCCAGGCCCGGGGGGCACTGAAGCTTTCTTT. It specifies CASSPDPGPGGTEAFF. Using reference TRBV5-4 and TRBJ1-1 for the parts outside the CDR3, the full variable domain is ETGVTQSPTHLIKTRGQQVTLRCSSQSGHNTVSWYQQALGQGPQFIFQYYREEENGRGNFPPRFSGLQFPNYSSELNVNALELDDSALYLCASSPDPGPGGTEAFFGQGTRLTVV.